This is a list of T cell receptor beta chains from one sample in a study of T-cell reconstitution after alpha-beta-depleted transplantation in children. TCRdb recomputed calls from the PCR reads with MiXCR, one row per CDR3 protein. Of some 840,000 distinct CDR3 sequences in the sample, 16% were seen once. The input for sequencing was PBMCs, mostly from graft donor cells, taken 360 days after TCRalphabeta/CD19-depleted stem cell transplant. The receptors were gathered from a male patient aged 10 to 17 who had a stem cell transplant for acute lymphoblastic leukemia, so the T cells may come from the graft donor. CDR3s include the opening cysteine and the closing phenylalanine or tryptophan. The D gene is left open where the match is weak. The size entry is marked missing in some rows and otherwise reads once, few, many or a size class.

V,D,size,J,CDR3,DNA
TRBV7-4,NA,NA,TRBJ2-4,CASSLRGDRGNIQYF,TGTGCCAGCAGCTTACGGGGAGATCGGGGAAACATTCAGTACTTC
TRBV4-1,TRBD2,few,TRBJ2-7,CASSHRIRTSGDEQYF,TGCGCCAGCAGCCATCGAATACGGACTAGCGGGGACGAGCAGTACTTC
TRBV5-1,NA,few,TRBJ2-5,CASSFSSETQYF,TGCGCCAGCAGCTTTTCGTCGGAGACCCAGTACTTC
TRBV28,NA,NA,TRBJ1-2,CASSTSSSGTLFNYGYTF,TGTGCCAGCAGTACCTCATCATCCGGGACCCTCTTTAACTATGGCTACACCTTC
TRBV7-9,TRBD2,few,TRBJ2-7,CASSPSTSGRGYEQYF,TGTGCCAGCAGCCCTTCGACTAGCGGGAGGGGCTACGAGCAGTACTTC
TRBV3-1,NA,NA,TRBJ2-7,CASSQDRVEGDEQYF,TGTGCCAGCAGCCAAGATAGGGTCGAGGGAGACGAGCAGTACTTC
TRBV7-6,TRBD1,NA,TRBJ2-7,CASSLVGGASGEQYF,TGTGCCAGCAGCTTAGTAGGGGGCGCATCTGGCGAGCAGTACTTC
TRBV29-1,TRBD1,many,TRBJ2-5,CSVDLDRDQETQYF,TGCAGCGTTGACCTCGACAGGGACCAAGAGACCCAGTACTTC
TRBV15,TRBD2,NA,TRBJ2-1,CATSSQRDPYNEQFF,TGTGCCACCAGCAGTCAGCGGGACCCCTACAATGAGCAGTTCTTC
TRBV5-1,TRBD2,many,TRBJ2-7,CASSFSSGSYEQYF,TGCGCCAGCAGCTTCAGTAGCGGGAGTTACGAGCAGTACTTC
TRBV11-2,NA,few,TRBJ1-6,CASSLDPGGFNSPLHF,TGTGCCAGCAGCTTAGATCCTGGAGGCTTTAATTCACCCCTCCACTTT
TRBV7-8,NA,many,TRBJ1-6,CASSLAGRGGSPLHF,TGTGCCAGCAGCTTAGCGGGGCGTGGGGGCTCACCCCTCCACTTT
TRBV6-5,NA,NA,TRBJ2-3,CASSYSTNPTDTQYF,TGTGCCAGCAGTTACTCAACTAACCCCACAGATACGCAGTATTTT
TRBV2,TRBD2,NA,TRBJ2-3,CASSDLVTSGMSADTQYF,TGTGCCAGCAGTGATCTAGTGACTAGCGGGATGAGTGCAGATACGCAGTATTTT
TRBV4-1,TRBD1,NA,TRBJ2-2,CASSQGQGSNTGELFF,TGCGCCAGCAGCCAAGGACAGGGATCTAACACCGGGGAGCTGTTTTTT
TRBV18,TRBD2,NA,TRBJ2-5,CASSPGLAGRGPETQYF,TGTGCCAGCTCACCGGGACTAGCGGGCAGAGGGCCAGAGACCCAGTACTTC
TRBV12-3/TRBV12-4,NA,NA,TRBJ2-1,CASMGDSYNEQFF,TGTGCCAGCATGGGTGACTCCTACAATGAGCAGTTCTTC
TRBV20-1,TRBD1,few,TRBJ2-5,CSATYRGLETQYF,TGCAGTGCTACCTACAGGGGGCTGGAGACCCAGTACTTC
TRBV29-1,TRBD2,few,TRBJ2-1,CSALPPGLANNEQFF,TGCAGCGCCCTACCTCCGGGACTAGCTAACAATGAGCAGTTCTTC
TRBV7-3,TRBD1,NA,TRBJ2-2,CASSSDRGLSGELFF,TGTGCCAGCAGTTCCGACAGGGGGCTTAGCGGGGAGCTGTTTTTT
TRBV5-1,NA,NA,TRBJ1-1,CASSETGTRNTEAFF,TGCGCCAGCAGCGAAACCGGGACACGGAACACTGAAGCTTTCTTT
TRBV18,NA,many,TRBJ2-7,CASSSTETHSYEQYF,TGTGCCAGCTCATCGACGGAAACCCACTCCTACGAGCAGTACTTC
TRBV7-9,TRBD2,few,TRBJ2-1,CASNHAGVNEQFF,TGTGCCAGCAACCATGCGGGAGTCAATGAGCAGTTCTTC